A single sample is the source of the 17 T cell receptor beta chains below, sequenced in a study of beta chain features in type 1 diabetes. Expressed TCRB transcripts were sequenced because the isolated RNA had all been reverse transcribed beforehand. TCRdb's table, derived via immunoSEQ multiplex PCR, lists solely in-frame clones and lacks some. The sample contains 350,000 to 400,000 clones, approximately 16% of which appear only once. Sequenced input: naive CD4+ T cells from blood. The receptors were gathered from a woman younger than 35 in good health.

This clone was seen a handful of times. The CDR3 nucleotides read TGTGCCTGGAGCGACAGGGTTACGGTCCTGACTTTC. Its translation: CAWSDRVTVLTF. The V call is TRBV30, the J call TRBJ2-6, with TRBD1 matching 7 bases. The CDR3 consists of 12 residues. Germline CDR1 reads GTSNPN; CDR2 reads SVGIG (reference sequence). V was pared by 3 bases and J by 13 bases, with 6 bases of the junction left unmatched.

This clone turned up a few times. This chain connects TRBV15 to TRBJ1-1; D perhaps matches TRBD1 (6 bases). Germline V gives CDR1 LNHNV, CDR2 YYDKDF (reference sequence). Trimming removed 3 bases at V and 1 base at J, with 15 bases between. CDR3 length equals 16 residues. The CDR3 reads CATSSPRQARNTEAFF. The CDR3 nucleotides read TGTGCCACCAGCAGCCCGCGACAGGCTAGGAACACTGAAGCTTTCTTT.

The J gene is TRBJ1-1, the V gene TRBV30, with D hard to call. The CDR3 has 16 amino acids. V was clipped by 3 bases and J by 0 bases, with 17 bases between them. The germline V gene has CDR1 GTSNPN and CDR2 SVGIG (reference sequence). CDR3 coding DNA: TGTGCCTGGAGGAGTAAATTTGCTGCCATGAACACTGAAGCTTTCTTT. It yields the protein CAWRSKFAAMNTEAFF.

The chain uses TRBV4-1 and TRBJ1-4, with 9 bases fitting TRBD1. The CDR3 has 17 amino acids. The germline V gene encodes CDR1 MGHRA and CDR2 YSYEKL. V dropped 4 bases and J dropped 8; count of bases not matched to a gene: 14. The CDR3 DNA reads as TGCGCCAGCAGCCGCGGTGGGGGACAGGGCAGGAGGGAAAAACTGTTTTTT. It codes for CASSRGGGQGRREKLFF.

A few counts support this clone. The same CDR3 arises from other DNA sequences in this sample as well. The genes are TRBV30 and TRBJ1-5, with D uncertain. CDR3 length: 12 amino acids. V gave up 3 bases and J gave up 7 bases, with 10 bases separating them. Looked up from germline, CDR1 is GTSNPN and CDR2 is SVGIG (reference sequence). CDR3: CAWSPGGQPQHF. CDR3 nucleotides: TGTGCCTGGAGCCCGGGTGGGCAGCCCCAGCATTTT.

This clone has a handful of counts. V is TRBV7-9 and J is TRBJ2-1, with 9 bases matching TRBD1. Germline CDR1 SEHNR, CDR2 FQNEAQ (reference sequence). Unmatched junction bases numbered 15, after V lost 6 bases and J lost 9 bases. CDR3 length: 16 residues. The CDR3 DNA reads as TGTGCCAGCAGGTCACCCCGAAACAGGGGGCCAAGTGAGCAGTTCTTC. The encoded protein is CASRSPRNRGPSEQFF.

The rearrangement links TRBV5-1 to TRBJ1-1, with 8 bases lining up with TRBD1. Germline CDR1 SGHRS, CDR2 YFSETQ. The CDR3 is 14 amino acids. V shed 5 bases and J 1 base; nucleotides not matched to a gene: 4. CDR3 DNA: TGCGCCAGCAGGACAGGGGTCGGGAACACTGAAGCTTTCTTT. As protein: CASRTGVGNTEAFF.

This chain joins TRBV5-4 and TRBJ2-7, with TRBD2 matching 12 bases. CDR1 and CDR2 (germline): SGHNT, YYREEE (reference sequence). J lost 6 bases, V lost 4 bases, and 8 bases had no gene match. The CDR3 has 15 residues. CDR3: CASSPRLAGASEQYF. The CDR3 coding sequence is TGTGCCAGCAGCCCCCGACTAGCGGGAGCTTCCGAGCAGTACTTC.

This clone was recorded a few times. The chain recombines TRBV5-4 with TRBJ2-2; 12 bases map to TRBD2. The CDR3 loop spans 18 amino acids. Germline V CDR1 and CDR2: SGHNT, YYREEE (reference sequence). V lost 0 bases, J lost 2 bases, and 5 bases stayed unmatched. The CDR3 here is CASSLGLAGGPNTGELFF. The DNA for the CDR3 is TGTGCCAGCAGCTTGGGGCTAGCGGGAGGGCCCAACACCGGGGAGCTGTTTTTT.

The V call is TRBV14, the J call TRBJ2-4; D uncertain. From germline, CDR1 is SGHDN and CDR2 FVKESK. Between the trimmed V and J ends, which lost 0 bases and 9 bases, there was a span of 12 bases. This CDR3 spans 14 amino acids. CDR3 sequence (DNA): TGTGCCAGCAGCCAAGATCTATTTGATAGCATTCAGTACTTC. Amino acid sequence: CASSQDLFDSIQYF.

The gene calls are TRBV28 and TRBJ2-1; the match to TRBD2 covers 7 bases. V dropped 6 bases and J dropped 7; count of bases not matched to a gene: 12. Germline CDR1 reads MDHEN; CDR2 reads SYDVKM. The CDR3 is 15 amino acids. The DNA of the CDR3 is TGTGCCAGCAGATCGGGGGGAGGAGAAATGAATGAGCAGTTCTTC. Its translation is CASRSGGGEMNEQFF. The complete variable domain, with remaining parts taken from reference TRBV28 and TRBJ2-1, reads DVKVTQSSRYLVKRTGEKVFLECVQDMDHENMFWYRQDPGLGLRLIYFSYDVKMKEKGDIPEGYSVSREKKERFSLILESASTNQTSMYLCASRSGGGEMNEQFFGPGTRLTVL.

As for this clone: Distinct nucleotide sequences in the sample also encode this CDR3. The chain uses TRBV5-4 and TRBJ1-5; possibly TRBD1 for D (5 bases). The CDR3 covers 13 residues. The germline CDR1 and CDR2 sequences are SGHNT and YYREEE (reference sequence). V was cut by 1 base and J by 4 bases, with 6 bases left in between. The CDR3 loop reads CASSLQGNQPQHF. CDR3 nucleotide sequence: TGTGCCAGCAGCTTGCAGGGTAATCAGCCCCAGCATTTT. Supplemented by reference TRBV5-4 and TRBJ1-5, the full variable domain reads ETGVTQSPTHLIKTRGQQVTLRCSSQSGHNTVSWYQQALGQGPQFIFQYYREEENGRGNFPPRFSGLQFPNYSSELNVNALELDDSALYLCASSLQGNQPQHFGDGTRLSIL.

V gene TRBV15 combines with J gene TRBJ2-5; 8 nucleotides match TRBD2. V lost 2 bases and J lost 1; bases outside the gene matches: 6. This CDR3 is 16 amino acids long. Germline V gene data show CDR1 as LNHNV and CDR2 as YYDKDF (reference sequence). CDR3 nucleotide sequence: TGTGCCACCAGCAGAATCGAAGCGGGAGCCCAAGAGACCCAGTACTTC. This codes for CATSRIEAGAQETQYF.

This clone was seen only a few times. The chain couples TRBV5-1 to TRBJ2-6; 11 bases map to TRBD2. Germline CDR1 is SGHRS and CDR2 is YFSETQ. This CDR3 has 20 residues. V lost 1 base, J lost 2 bases, and 11 bases stayed unmatched. CDR3: CASSLFLLAGGGAGANVLTF. DNA of the CDR3: TGCGCCAGCAGCTTGTTCTTGCTAGCGGGAGGCGGGGCTGGGGCCAACGTCCTGACTTTC. The variable domain in full, completed from reference TRBV5-1 and TRBJ2-6, reads KAGVTQTPRYLIKTRGQQVTLSCSPISGHRSVSWYQQTPGQGLQFLFEYFSETQRNKGNFPGRFSGRQFSNSRSEMNVSTLELGDSALYLCASSLFLLAGGGAGANVLTFGAGSRLTVL.

The chain recombines TRBV27 with TRBJ2-7; TRBD1 might be the D (6 bases). The CDR3 runs 14 residues. Germline CDR1 MNHEY, CDR2 SMNVEV (reference sequence). V was pared by 5 bases and J by 8 bases, with 19 bases between. The CDR3 region is CASSIRTEPTQQYF. In DNA form, the CDR3 reads TGTGCCAGCAGTATCCGGACAGAACCAACTCAGCAGTACTTC.

The rearrangement links TRBV7-2 to TRBJ2-4, with D perhaps matching TRBD2 (5 bases). This CDR3 region has 13 residues. Germline V gives CDR1 SGHTA, CDR2 FQGNSA. The ends were cut back, 5 bases at V and 11 bases at J, with 16 bases in the middle. CDR3 sequence: CASSPGGLIFQYF. The CDR3 DNA follows: TGTGCCAGCAGCCCGGGCGGGTTGATCTTTCAGTACTTC.

This clone was seen more than once but under ten times. V is TRBV29-1 and J is TRBJ2-7; 8 positions match TRBD2. The CDR3 extends over 13 amino acids. Germline lookup yields CDR1 SQVTM and CDR2 ANQGSEA. In DNA, the CDR3 is TGCGTTCGGGGGGGGGACTCCGTCTACGAGCAGTACTTC. This translates into CVRGGDSVYEQYF.